The T cell receptor beta chain described here comes from a study of T cell responses to AZD1222 COVID-19 vaccine. The wider study: Second doses were pooled across both intervals (about 4 or about 12 weeks).

Notes on this clone: The antigen is undetermined.

Study-level points and caveats: At baseline, just a handful of AZD1222 recipients tested seropositive. Variant regions that are unmutated are reportedly the target of nearly half of spike-specific TCRs.

The CDR3 spans 15 residues. The germline V gene encodes CDR1 MNHEY and CDR2 SVGAGI. V lost 2 bases to trimming and J lost 6 bases, with 11 bases between them. Sequencing was performed with immunoSEQ multiplex PCR; in TCRdb, only in-frame clones are kept and a portion is missing. The sample carries around 120,000 clones, 91% recorded once. The clonotype originates from an adult in good health. The chain carries TRBV6-5 and TRBJ2-6; D may match TRBD1 or TRBD2 (5 bases each). The sample in question was peripheral blood, obtained on day 0 of AZD1222 vaccination. The CDR3 coding sequence is TGTGCCAGCAGTTACCAGGGAGCCTTGGCCAACGTCCTGACTTTC. It encodes CASSYQGALANVLTF.